The present T cell receptor (beta chain) was sequenced within a study of control samples from healthy donors and cancer patients. Libraries were prepared by immunoSEQ multiplex PCR; TCRdb keeps only in-frame clonotypes and omits some of them. The repertoire holds more than 95,000 clones, with roughly 93% as singletons. Deletions cut 1 base from V and 4 bases from J, with 13 bases between. This CDR3 has 15 amino acids. Germline-derived CDR1 and CDR2 are LNHDA and SQIVND (reference sequence). The sequenced material came from blood. The chain joins TRBV19 to TRBJ1-1; D possibly corresponds to TRBD1 (5 bases). This TCR was recovered from a man aged 25-45 years in good health. The CDR3 sequence: CASSIVARDGTEAFF. As DNA, the CDR3 is TGTGCCAGTAGTATAGTCGCGAGGGACGGCACTGAAGCTTTCTTT.